Presented here are 2 T cell receptor beta chains from one specimen sequenced in a study of CD8+CD57+ T cells in acquired aplastic anemia. The TCR beta profiling, which covered VDJ combination and CDR3 sequence, was carried out using genomic DNA as the template. MiXCR, run by TCRdb on the reads, gives a single entry per CDR3 protein. The sample carries approximately 470,000 distinct CDR3 sequences, under 40% recorded once. Previously, flow cytometry had revealed CD8+CD57+ cell expansion in the patients chosen for sequencing. The sequenced sample was sorted CD4+, CD8+, or CD8+CD57+ T cells (not recorded which) from PBMCs. The receptors come from a human donor with aplastic anemia.

This clonotype was detected only a few times. This rearrangement joins TRBV4-3 to TRBJ1-1; D gene ambiguous. Trimming shortened V by 5 bases and J by 1 base, and 8 bases separated the two germline ends. Looked up from germline, CDR1 is LGHNA and CDR2 is YSLEER. The CDR3 sequence is 13 residues long. CDR3 DNA sequence: TGCGCCAGCAGCACACAGAAGAACACTGAAGCTTTCTTT. It translates to CASSTQKNTEAFF.

A note on this clonotype: A much larger clone lies one base from this, so it may be a read error. The DNA is left out, because the CDR3 cannot be placed on it with certainty; the CDR3 is given as TCRdb lists it. V usage is TRBV19 and J usage is TRBJ1-2; the listed D gene, TRBD1, was not tested against the DNA. Germline V gene lookup returns CDR1 LNHDA and CDR2 SQIVND (reference sequence). With termini counted, the CDR3 has 13 amino acids. This CDR3 is CASAPPPYYGCTF.